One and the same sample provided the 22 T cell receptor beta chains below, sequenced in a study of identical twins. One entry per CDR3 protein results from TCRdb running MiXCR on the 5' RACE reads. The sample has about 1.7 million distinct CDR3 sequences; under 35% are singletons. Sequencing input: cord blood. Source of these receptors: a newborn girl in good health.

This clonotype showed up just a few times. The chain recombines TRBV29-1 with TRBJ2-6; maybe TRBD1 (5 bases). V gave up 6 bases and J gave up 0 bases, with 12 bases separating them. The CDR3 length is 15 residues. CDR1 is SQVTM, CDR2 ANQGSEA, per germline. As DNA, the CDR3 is TGCAGCGTCCAGGGTCACCTCTCTGGGGCCAACGTCCTGACTTTC. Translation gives CSVQGHLSGANVLTF.

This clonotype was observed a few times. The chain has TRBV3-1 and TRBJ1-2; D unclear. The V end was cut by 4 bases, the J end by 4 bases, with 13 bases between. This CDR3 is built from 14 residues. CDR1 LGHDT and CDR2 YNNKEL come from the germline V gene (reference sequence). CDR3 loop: CASSPIEVGYGYTF. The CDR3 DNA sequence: TGTGCCAGCAGCCCCATCGAGGTCGGCTATGGCTACACCTTC. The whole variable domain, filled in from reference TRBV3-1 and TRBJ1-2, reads DTAVSQTPKYLVTQMGNDKSIKCEQNLGHDTMYWYKQDSKKFLKIMFSYNNKELIINETVPNRFSPKSPDKAHLNLHINSLELGDSAVYFCASSPIEVGYGYTFGSGTRLTVV.

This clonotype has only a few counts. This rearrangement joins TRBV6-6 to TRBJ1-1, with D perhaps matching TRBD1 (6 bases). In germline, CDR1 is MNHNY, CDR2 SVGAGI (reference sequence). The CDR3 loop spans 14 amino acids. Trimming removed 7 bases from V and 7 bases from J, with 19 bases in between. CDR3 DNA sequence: TGTGCCAGCACCTCCACAAGGGGGGCAGGTGAAGCTTTCTTT. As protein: CASTSTRGAGEAFF.

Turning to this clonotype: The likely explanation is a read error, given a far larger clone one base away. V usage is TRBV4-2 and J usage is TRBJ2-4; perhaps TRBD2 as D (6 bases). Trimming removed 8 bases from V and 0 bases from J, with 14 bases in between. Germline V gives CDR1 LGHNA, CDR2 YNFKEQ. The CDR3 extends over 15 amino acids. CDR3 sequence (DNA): TGTGCCAGCGGCCTAAGGGGACTAGCCAAAAACATTCAGTACTTC. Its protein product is CASGLRGLAKNIQYF.

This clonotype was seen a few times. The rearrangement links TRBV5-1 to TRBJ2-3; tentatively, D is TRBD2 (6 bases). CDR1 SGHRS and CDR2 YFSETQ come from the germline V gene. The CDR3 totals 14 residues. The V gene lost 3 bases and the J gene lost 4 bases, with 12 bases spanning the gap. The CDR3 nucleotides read TGCGCCAGCAGCTCGGCGGGGCGGCCAGATACGCAGTATTTT. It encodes CASSSAGRPDTQYF.

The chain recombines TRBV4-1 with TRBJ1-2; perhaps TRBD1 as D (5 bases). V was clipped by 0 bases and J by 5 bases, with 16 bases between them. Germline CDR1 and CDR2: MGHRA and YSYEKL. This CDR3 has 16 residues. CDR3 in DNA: TGCGCCAGCAGCCAAGATTGGGCCAGGGTCGGGTATGGCTACACCTTC. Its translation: CASSQDWARVGYGYTF.

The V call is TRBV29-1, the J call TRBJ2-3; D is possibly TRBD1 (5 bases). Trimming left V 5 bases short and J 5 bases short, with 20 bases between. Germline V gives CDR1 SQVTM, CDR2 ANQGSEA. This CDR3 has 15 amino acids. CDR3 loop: CSVTLGLVYGDTQYF. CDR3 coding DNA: TGCAGCGTTACACTGGGGCTAGTGTATGGAGATACGCAGTATTTT.

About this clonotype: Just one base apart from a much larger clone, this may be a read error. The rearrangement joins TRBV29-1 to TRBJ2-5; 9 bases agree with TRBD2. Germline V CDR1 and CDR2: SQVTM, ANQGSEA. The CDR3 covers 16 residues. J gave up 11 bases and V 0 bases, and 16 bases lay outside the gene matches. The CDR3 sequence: CSVEDLSSGAYNEQYF. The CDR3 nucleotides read TGCAGCGTTGAAGATCTTTCTAGCGGGGCCTACAATGAGCAGTACTTC.

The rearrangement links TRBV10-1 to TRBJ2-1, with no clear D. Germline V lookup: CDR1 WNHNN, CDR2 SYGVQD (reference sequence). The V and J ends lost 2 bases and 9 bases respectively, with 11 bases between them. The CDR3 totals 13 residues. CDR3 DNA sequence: TGCGCCAGCAGTGAGCTCCCCCACGGTGAGCAGTTCTTC. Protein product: CASSELPHGEQFF.

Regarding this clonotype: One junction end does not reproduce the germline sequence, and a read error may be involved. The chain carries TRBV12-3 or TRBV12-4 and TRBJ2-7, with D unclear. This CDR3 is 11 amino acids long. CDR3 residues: CAGSSVNEQYF. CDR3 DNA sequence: TGTGCCGGCAGTTCCGTCAATGAGCAGTACTTC.

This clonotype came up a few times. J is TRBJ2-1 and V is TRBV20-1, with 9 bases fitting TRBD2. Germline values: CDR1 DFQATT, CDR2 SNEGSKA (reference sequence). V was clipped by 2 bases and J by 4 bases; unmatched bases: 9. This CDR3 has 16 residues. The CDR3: CSARPVAGGPYNEQFF. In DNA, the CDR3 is TGCAGTGCTAGACCCGTCGCGGGAGGGCCTTACAATGAGCAGTTCTTC.

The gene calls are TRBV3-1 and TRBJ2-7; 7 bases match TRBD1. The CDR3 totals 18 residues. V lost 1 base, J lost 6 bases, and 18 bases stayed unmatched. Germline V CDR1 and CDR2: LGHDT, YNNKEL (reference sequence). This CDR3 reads CASSQAIGEPGQRREQYF. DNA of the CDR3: TGTGCCAGCAGCCAAGCAATAGGGGAACCGGGACAGAGGCGCGAGCAGTACTTC.

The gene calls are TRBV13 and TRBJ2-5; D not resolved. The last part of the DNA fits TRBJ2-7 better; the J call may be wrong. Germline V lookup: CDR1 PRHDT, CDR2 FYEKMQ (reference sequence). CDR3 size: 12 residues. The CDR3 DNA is TGTGCCAGCAGCTTAGAGAGACGCGAGCAGTACTTC. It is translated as CASSLERREQYF.

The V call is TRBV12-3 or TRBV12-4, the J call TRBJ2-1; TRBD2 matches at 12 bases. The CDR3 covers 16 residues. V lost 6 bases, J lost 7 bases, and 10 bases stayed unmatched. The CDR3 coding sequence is TGTGCCAGCAGAACCCTAGCGGGGGGGTTCATGAATGAGCAGTTCTTC. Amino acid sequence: CASRTLAGGFMNEQFF.

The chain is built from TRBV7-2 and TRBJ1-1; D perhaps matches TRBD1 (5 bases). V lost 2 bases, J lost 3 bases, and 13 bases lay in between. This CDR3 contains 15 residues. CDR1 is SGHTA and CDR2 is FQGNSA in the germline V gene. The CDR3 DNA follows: TGTGCCAGCAGCTTAAACGGGGGTCCCGACACTGAAGCTTTCTTT. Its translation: CASSLNGGPDTEAFF.

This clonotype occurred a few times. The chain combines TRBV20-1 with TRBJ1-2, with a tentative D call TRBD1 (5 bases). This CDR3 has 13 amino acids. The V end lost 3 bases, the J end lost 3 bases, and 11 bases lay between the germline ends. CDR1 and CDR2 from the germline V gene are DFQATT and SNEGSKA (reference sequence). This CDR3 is CSASRLRDYGYTF. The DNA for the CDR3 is TGCAGTGCTAGTCGTCTCAGGGACTATGGCTACACCTTC.

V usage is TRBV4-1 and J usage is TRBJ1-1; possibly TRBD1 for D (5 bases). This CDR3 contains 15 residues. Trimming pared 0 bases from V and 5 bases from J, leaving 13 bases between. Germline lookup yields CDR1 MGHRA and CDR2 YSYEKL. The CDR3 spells CASSQDSRGGTEAFF. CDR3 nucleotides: TGCGCCAGCAGCCAAGATAGCCGGGGGGGTACTGAAGCTTTCTTT.

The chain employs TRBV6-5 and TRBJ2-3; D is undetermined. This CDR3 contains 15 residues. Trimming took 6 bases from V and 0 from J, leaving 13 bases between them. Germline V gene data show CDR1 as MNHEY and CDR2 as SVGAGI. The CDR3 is CASRAYLPSTDTQYF. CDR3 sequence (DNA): TGTGCCAGCAGGGCCTACCTTCCTAGCACAGATACGCAGTATTTT.

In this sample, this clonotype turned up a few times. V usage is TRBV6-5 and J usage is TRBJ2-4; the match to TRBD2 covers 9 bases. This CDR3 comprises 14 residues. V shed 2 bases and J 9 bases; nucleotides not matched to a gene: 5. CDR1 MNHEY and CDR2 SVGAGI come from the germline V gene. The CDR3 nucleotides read TGTGCCAGCAGTTACGCGGGAGGGCGGTTCATTCAGTACTTC. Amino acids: CASSYAGGRFIQYF.

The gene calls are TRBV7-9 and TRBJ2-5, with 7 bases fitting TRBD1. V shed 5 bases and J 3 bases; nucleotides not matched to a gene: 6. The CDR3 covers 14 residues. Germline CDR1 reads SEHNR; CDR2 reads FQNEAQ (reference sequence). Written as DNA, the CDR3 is TGTGCCAGCAGCCAGACAGGGAAAAAAGAGACCCAGTACTTC. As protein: CASSQTGKKETQYF.

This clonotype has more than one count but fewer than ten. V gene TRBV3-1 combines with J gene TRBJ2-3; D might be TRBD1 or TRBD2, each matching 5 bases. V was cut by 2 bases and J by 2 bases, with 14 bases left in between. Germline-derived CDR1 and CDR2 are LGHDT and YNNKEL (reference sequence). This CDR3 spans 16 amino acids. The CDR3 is CASSQWDRITTDTQYF. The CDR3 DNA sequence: TGTGCCAGCAGCCAATGGGACCGGATTACCACAGATACGCAGTATTTT.

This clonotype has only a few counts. CDR3 residues: CASSLLSNYEQYF. The CDR3 DNA follows: TGTGCCAGCAGTTTATTGAGTAACTACGAGCAGTACTTC. This sequence joins TRBV28 and TRBJ2-7; unclear D gene. The CDR3 loop spans 13 amino acids. Germline CDR1 and CDR2: MDHEN and SYDVKM. The V end was cut by 1 base, the J end by 3 bases, with 7 bases between.